This TCR beta chain emerged from a study of graft-versus-host responses after intestinal transplantation. V gave up 3 bases and J gave up 3 bases; unmatched junction bases: 16. The CDR3 is 21 amino acids. A remark on this clone: Antigen specificity is unknown.

Here immunoSEQ multiplex PCR was the method, and the copy in TCRdb shows in-frame clones only, minus some. The repertoire includes 90,000 to 100,000 clones, around nine tenths of them detected once, and about 0.45% sits in the top ten. This TCR came from a human donor who received an intestinal transplant. The rearrangement links TRBV23-1 to TRBJ2-2, with 13 bases lining up with TRBD2. TRBV23-1 is marked as an open reading frame, function uncertain. This sample comprised unstimulated CD8+ T cells sorted from spleen or lymph node cells, obtained before intestinal transplant. The CDR3 DNA reads TGCGCCAGCAGTCATTCCCCCCTACTAGCGGGAGGGCCGTGGGACACCGGGGAGCTGTTTTTT. It translates to CASSHSPLLAGGPWDTGELFF.